Listed below are T cell receptor beta chains from one sample, sequenced in a study of regulatory T cells in long-lasting Graves disease. One entry per CDR3 protein results from TCRdb running MiXCR on the multiplex PCR reads. The table shows 530,000 or so distinct CDR3 sequences, with around an eighth occurring only once. The data were also submitted as part of a second study, on T cells in Graves' hyperthyroidism and ophthalmopathy.

The sample consisted of peripheral blood mononuclear cells (PBMCs), taken at new diagnosis, from a patient treated with antithyroid drugs. These receptors came from a man under 40 with Graves disease. The CDR3 runs from the conserved cysteine through the conserved F or W. The D gene is left open where the match is weak. The size field is filled for only some rows; it gives once, few, many or a size class.

v_gene	d_gene	abundance	j_gene	CDR3nt	CDR3aa
TRBV12-3/TRBV12-4	-	-	TRBJ1-2	TGTGCCAGCAGCTCAACTACAGTCAACTATGGCTACACCTTC	CASSSTTVNYGYTF
TRBV19	-	few	TRBJ2-6	TGTGCCAGTAGGATTACAGGTTCCAGCTCTGGGGCCAACGTCCTGACTTTC	CASRITGSSSGANVLTF
TRBV6-5	-	many	TRBJ1-4	TGTGCCAGCAGTTACGGGCGGGGGCGGACTAATGAAAAACTGTTTTTT	CASSYGRGRTNEKLFF
TRBV29-1	TRBD2	many	TRBJ2-2	TGCAGCGTTTTTCGGGAAGGGGAGGGGGGGGAGCTGTTTTTT	CSVFREGEGGELFF
TRBV7-9	TRBD1	many	TRBJ2-5	TGTGCCAGCAGCTTCGGGACAGGGGGCTGGGAGACCCAGTACTTC	CASSFGTGGWETQYF
TRBV12-3/TRBV12-4	TRBD1	many	TRBJ1-2	TGTGCCAGCAGTACGTCTGCGGGACAGGGGTCTTATGGCTACACCTTC	CASSTSAGQGSYGYTF
TRBV29-1	TRBD2	-	TRBJ2-3	TGCAGCGTTGCTAGCGGGGGCCAGGCAGATACGCAGTATTTT	CSVASGGQADTQYF
TRBV2	-	many	TRBJ2-2	TGTGCCAGCAGGGAACGGGAGAGCACCGGGGAGCTGTTTTTT	CASRERESTGELFF
TRBV29-1	-	many	TRBJ2-1	TGCAGCGTCTCGACAGGTGGAATTAATGAGCAGTTCTTC	CSVSTGGINEQFF
TRBV27	-	-	TRBJ2-1	TGTGCCAGCAGTTGGCATGGGACATACCGTCCGAGCTCCTACAATGAGCAGTTCTTC	CASSWHGTYRPSSYNEQFF
TRBV6-2/TRBV6-3	TRBD2	many	TRBJ2-7	TGTGCCATTCGAGCGGGAGGGCGGTACGAGCAGTACTTC	CAIRAGGRYEQYF
TRBV19	TRBD1	-	TRBJ1-1	TGTGCCAGTAATGGGTACAGGGGGCCTAGGAACACTGAAGCTTTCTTT	CASNGYRGPRNTEAFF
TRBV27	TRBD2	many	TRBJ2-4	TGTGCCAGCAGCCGAGCGGGAGGGCCGAGCAAAAACATTCAGTACTTC	CASSRAGGPSKNIQYF
TRBV20-1	TRBD2	once	TRBJ2-1	TGCAGTGCTCACACGAGCGGGAGTTACCACTCCTACAATGAGCAGTTCTTC	CSAHTSGSYHSYNEQFF
TRBV5-1	TRBD2	many	TRBJ2-1	TGCGCCAGCAGCTCGGGAGGCAAAGGGGATGAGCAGTTCTTC	CASSSGGKGDEQFF
TRBV6-2/TRBV6-3	-	many	TRBJ2-4	TGTGCCACCCACGGGACCGCTCGAAACATTCAGTACTTC	CATHGTARNIQYF
TRBV24-1	-	-	TRBJ2-1	TGTGCCACCAGTGATTTATCTGTCTACAATGAGCAGTTCTTC	CATSDLSVYNEQFF
TRBV7-9	-	few	TRBJ2-7	TGTGCCAGCAGCTTAGTCGCGGGAACGGACGAGCAGTACTTC	CASSLVAGTDEQYF
TRBV24-1	TRBD1	many	TRBJ1-1	TGTGCCACCAGTGATACTTCGGGACAGGGGGCGCTTACTGAAGCTTTCTTT	CATSDTSGQGALTEAFF
TRBV28	-	many	TRBJ2-7	TGTGCCAGCAGTTTAGCAGGGAACTCCTACGAGCAGTACTTC	CASSLAGNSYEQYF
TRBV18	TRBD1	-	TRBJ1-1	TGTGCCAGCCGAAGGGACAGGGGGAACATTGAAGCTTTCTTT	CASRRDRGNIEAFF
TRBV6-1	-	many	TRBJ1-3	TGTGCCAGCAGTGAACGTGTGAACACCATATATTTT	CASSERVNTIYF
TRBV19	-	-	TRBJ1-5	TGTGCCAGTAGTTTTTACACGAATCAGCCCCAGCATTTT	CASSFYTNQPQHF
TRBV12-3/TRBV12-4	TRBD1	many	TRBJ1-4	TGTGCCAGCAGCCTAAGGTCTACAGGGGGAGAAAAACTGTTTTTT	CASSLRSTGGEKLFF
TRBV12-3/TRBV12-4	-	many	TRBJ1-1	TGTGCCAGCAGGCTGGACAGACTGAACACTGAAGCTTTCTTT	CASRLDRLNTEAFF
TRBV6-5	TRBD1	-	TRBJ1-6	TGTGCCAGCAGTTACCAGATAGGGGACAGCATTTCGCCCCTCCACTTT	CASSYQIGDSISPLHF
TRBV18	-	-	TRBJ2-7	TGTGCCAGCTCACCACCTCCGACAGTCCTCTACGAGCAGTACTTC	CASSPPPTVLYEQYF
TRBV7-9	-	-	TRBJ2-3	TGTGCCAGCAGCGACAAGCGGGGCACAGATACGCAGTATTTT	CASSDKRGTDTQYF
TRBV2	-	few	TRBJ2-7	TGTGCCAGCAGTGAAAGGGTCGACTCCTACGAGCAGTACTTC	CASSERVDSYEQYF
TRBV19	-	-	TRBJ2-1	TGTGCCAGTATTCCCTACTCAGGGGACACCTACAATGAGCAGTTCTTC	CASIPYSGDTYNEQFF
TRBV11-2	TRBD1	-	TRBJ2-7	TGTGCCAGCAGCTTAGAGGGACAGCGGTACGAGCAGTACTTC	CASSLEGQRYEQYF
TRBV6-1	TRBD2	many	TRBJ2-3	TGTGCCAGCAGCTACCACGCGGGAGCGACAGATACGCAGTATTTT	CASSYHAGATDTQYF
TRBV27	-	-	TRBJ2-3	TGTGCCAGCAGTTTGCGGGGGCTCCGGGATACGCAGTATTTT	CASSLRGLRDTQYF
TRBV4-1	-	-	TRBJ2-1	TGCGCCAGCAGCCAGGGTCTTGCGGCCTCAAGGAACAATGAGCAGTTCTTC	CASSQGLAASRNNEQFF
TRBV20-1	-	many	TRBJ2-1	TGCAGTGCTAGTGGAGAGGACTACAATGAGCAGTTCTTC	CSASGEDYNEQFF
TRBV12-3/TRBV12-4	TRBD1	few	TRBJ1-2	TGTGCCAGCAGTTTATCGGGACAGGGGGTGAGTGGCTACACCTTC	CASSLSGQGVSGYTF
TRBV11-2	-	many	TRBJ2-5	TGTGCCAGCAGCTTAATCGGGACGATCTTACAAGAGACCCAGTACTTC	CASSLIGTILQETQYF
TRBV20-1	-	few	TRBJ2-5	TGCAGTGCCCTAGTTAGGGGTGAGACCCAGTACTTC	CSALVRGETQYF
TRBV19	-	few	TRBJ2-1	TGTGCCAGTAGTATGTGGCGGACTACTTACAATGAGCAGTTCTTC	CASSMWRTTYNEQFF
TRBV20-1	TRBD2	many	TRBJ2-1	TGCAGTGCCTTGGCCGGGACTAGCGGATACAATGAGCAGTTCTTC	CSALAGTSGYNEQFF
TRBV24-1	-	many	TRBJ1-5	TGTGCCACCGGTTCTTGGGGCAATCAGCCCCAGCATTTT	CATGSWGNQPQHF
TRBV12-3/TRBV12-4	-	many	TRBJ1-5	TGTGCCAGCACTTGGGGCAGGCGGGAAAGGCCCCAGCATTTT	CASTWGRRERPQHF
TRBV14	TRBD1	few	TRBJ2-3	TGTGCCAGCAGCCGCCGGACAGGAAACACAGATACGCAGTATTTT	CASSRRTGNTDTQYF
TRBV5-1	TRBD2	many	TRBJ2-3	TGCGCCAGCAGCTTCGGCGGGATAGCGGGAAGGACAGATACGCAGTATTTT	CASSFGGIAGRTDTQYF
TRBV5-1	TRBD1	-	TRBJ1-1	TGCTCCAGCAGCTCCGGACAGGGGAGTACTGAAGCTTTCTTT	CSSSSGQGSTEAFF
TRBV6-2/TRBV6-3	-	many	TRBJ2-1	TGTGCCAGCAGTGGGTATGACGGGGTACTCAATGAGCAGTTCTTC	CASSGYDGVLNEQFF
TRBV19	TRBD2	few	TRBJ2-7	TGTGCCAGTAGCAACCCTAGCGGGAGCTCCTACGAGCAGTACTTC	CASSNPSGSSYEQYF
TRBV7-9	-	few	TRBJ2-3	TGTGCCAGCAGCTTAGATCGGGCGGGGCCAGGGACAGATACGCAGTATTTT	CASSLDRAGPGTDTQYF
TRBV11-2	-	many	TRBJ2-7	TGTGCCAGCAGGTTCACACCCTACGAGCAGTACTTC	CASRFTPYEQYF
TRBV12-3/TRBV12-4	-	many	TRBJ1-6	TGTGCCAGCAGGCCGACGGGGTTGAGCTCCTATAATTCACCCCTCCACTTT	CASRPTGLSSYNSPLHF
TRBV27	-	many	TRBJ2-5	TGTGCCAGCAGTTTATACAGGGACCAAGAGACCCAGTACTTC	CASSLYRDQETQYF
TRBV12-3/TRBV12-4	TRBD1	many	TRBJ2-6	TGTGCCAGCTCGACAGGGGAGGCTGGGGCCAACGTCCTGACTTTC	CASSTGEAGANVLTF
TRBV10-3	TRBD1	many	TRBJ2-3	TGTGCCATCAGGCCCCAGGGGGGCACAGATACGCAGTATTTT	CAIRPQGGTDTQYF
TRBV20-1	TRBD1	-	TRBJ1-5	TGCAGTGCTCTACAGGGGGCCAGCAATCAGCCCCAGCATTTT	CSALQGASNQPQHF
TRBV19	-	-	TRBJ2-7	TGTGCCAGTAGTCGGTCTCAGCGCCTGGACTCCTACGAGCAGTACTTC	CASSRSQRLDSYEQYF